This T cell receptor beta chain was recovered during a study of blood T cells in healthy people across ages. Study outcomes and limitations: TCR beta diversity tracked closely with naive T cell percentage. Diversity was higher, and naive CD4+ cells more numerous, in long-lived donors than in aged donors.

V gave up 3 bases and J gave up 3 bases, with 16 bases separating them. Germline V lookup: CDR1 SGHRS, CDR2 YFSETQ. CDR3 length: 15 residues. Through a sample-barcoded 5' primer and a J-beta primer mix, a second PCR was run for about 6 to 11 cycles. All cDNA molecules were each tagged by a template-switch adaptor with 12 random nucleotides. The yield of each sample was at least 2.5 million CDR3-containing paired-end reads. TCRdb independently ran MiXCR on the 5' RACE reads; one entry per CDR3 protein. Of fewer than 900,000 distinct CDR3 sequences detected, 35% to 45% appear once; the ten largest clones hold 20% to 25%. Turning to this clonotype: The target antigen is unknown.

The chain couples TRBV5-1 to TRBJ2-7; D possibly corresponds to TRBD2 (6 bases). The receptor was derived from an older woman in good health. Material for sequencing was blood. CDR3 amino acids: CASSYEPGLNYEQYF. The DNA of the CDR3 is TGCGCCAGCAGCTACGAACCGGGACTGAACTACGAGCAGTACTTC.